Shown below are 11 T cell receptor beta chains from a single sample sequenced in a study of shared clonotypes between healthy human individuals. Method: immunoSEQ multiplex PCR; TCRdb's copy keeps in-frame clones and lacks some. The data show over 700,000 clones, with 55% to 75% seen just once and more than 1.5% held by the top ten. The sample consisted of memory CD4+ T cells sorted from blood. Subset in this sample: CD45RA-negative fraction. These receptors came from a woman aged 30 to 39 in good health.

This clone was seen a few times. The chain combines TRBV5-1 with TRBJ2-7; TRBD2 might be the D (7 bases). CDR3 length equals 15 residues. CDR1 and CDR2 from the germline V gene are SGHRS and YFSETQ. V was shortened by 0 bases and J by 2 bases, with 12 bases between the two germline ends. The CDR3 loop is CASSLERGGTYEQYF. Written as DNA, the CDR3 is TGCGCCAGCAGCTTGGAACGCGGGGGCACCTACGAGCAGTACTTC. Combining the CDR3 with reference TRBV5-1 and TRBJ2-7 gives the whole variable domain KAGVTQTPRYLIKTRGQQVTLSCSPISGHRSVSWYQQTPGQGLQFLFEYFSETQRNKGNFPGRFSGRQFSNSRSEMNVSTLELGDSALYLCASSLERGGTYEQYFGPGTRLTVT.

This clone was observed once. The chain joins TRBV15 to TRBJ2-3; D may be TRBD1 or TRBD2 (5 bases each). CDR1 and CDR2 from the germline V gene are LNHNV and YYDKDF (reference sequence). This CDR3 comprises 16 residues. Trimming cost V 2 bases and J 0 bases, with 12 bases left between them. The chain's CDR3 is CATSRNRDVSTDTQYF. As DNA, the CDR3 is TGTGCCACCAGCAGAAACCGGGACGTTAGCACAGATACGCAGTATTTT.

The V gene is TRBV10-2, the J gene TRBJ2-5; the D gene is possibly TRBD2 (7 bases). From germline, CDR1 is WSHSY and CDR2 SAAADI. With 4 bases removed from V and 5 bases from J, the gap between germline ends came to 20 bases. This CDR3 is built from 16 residues. The CDR3 coding sequence is TGCGCCAGCAGTGCCAAGCTCGGAGGGGGGGGCGAGACCCAGTACTTC. This translates into CASSAKLGGGGETQYF.

This chain connects TRBV27 to TRBJ2-5; 7 bases agree with TRBD2. TRBJ2-7 matches the DNA end more closely, so the J call is doubtful. The germline V gene encodes CDR1 MNHEY and CDR2 SMNVEV (reference sequence). The CDR3 totals 16 residues. The DNA for the CDR3 is TGTGCCAGCAGTAGGGGCGGGAGAAGTAGGACCTACGAGCAGTACTTC. It is translated as CASSRGGRSRTYEQYF.

The chain recombines TRBV28 with TRBJ1-3, with D unclear. CDR1 and CDR2 from the germline V gene are MDHEN and SYDVKM. The CDR3 loop spans 11 amino acids. The CDR3 nucleotides are TGTGGCGTCGTCTCTGGAAACACCATATATTTT. This sequence encodes CGVVSGNTIYF.

Here the CDR3 reads CSVVSSGYEQYF. The CDR3 DNA follows: TGCAGCGTTGTTTCTAGCGGGTACGAGCAGTACTTC. This chain connects TRBV29-1 to TRBJ2-7, with TRBD2 matching 8 bases. V shed 4 bases, J shed 4 bases, and the junction held 3 bases outside the gene matches. CDR1 is SQVTM and CDR2 is ANQGSEA in the germline V gene. The CDR3 is 12 amino acids.

V and J are TRBV27 and TRBJ2-5; 13 bases align to TRBD2. Trimming took 5 bases from V and 5 from J; bases not matched to a gene: 11. The CDR3 spans 17 residues. Looked up from germline, CDR1 is MNHEY and CDR2 is SMNVEV (reference sequence). The chain's CDR3 is CASSPGLAGVELETQYF. For the CDR3, the DNA is TGTGCCAGCAGTCCCGGACTAGCGGGAGTAGAGTTGGAGACCCAGTACTTC.

V gene TRBV19 combines with J gene TRBJ1-2, with TRBD1 matching over 7 bases. The J segment lost 9 bases and the V segment lost 9 bases, leaving 13 bases of the junction unmatched. The germline V gene has CDR1 LNHDA and CDR2 SQIVND (reference sequence). The CDR3 has 13 residues. The CDR3 reads CASEEQGRSRYTF. The CDR3 bases are TGTGCCAGCGAAGAACAGGGGCGTAGCCGCTACACCTTC.

The chain uses TRBV19 and TRBJ2-3, with D tentatively TRBD1 or TRBD2 (5 bases each). The CDR3 covers 15 residues. Trimming cost V 3 bases and J 0 bases, with 10 bases left between them. Germline CDR1 LNHDA, CDR2 SQIVND (reference sequence). CDR3: CASSMGRPSTDTQYF. In nucleotides, the CDR3 is TGTGCCAGTAGTATGGGACGGCCTAGCACAGATACGCAGTATTTT.

The chain links TRBV11-1 to TRBJ2-3, with D uncertain. Trimming removed 3 bases at V and 0 bases at J, with 19 bases between. CDR3 length: 18 amino acids. Looked up from germline, CDR1 is SGHAT and CDR2 is FQDESV (reference sequence). The CDR3 DNA follows: TGTGCCAGCAGCTTGTCTTACTCCCCCACGAAAAGCACAGATACGCAGTATTTT. It translates to CASSLSYSPTKSTDTQYF.

The genes are TRBV19 and TRBJ2-5, with TRBD2 matching 9 bases. Germline CDR1 and CDR2: LNHDA and SQIVND (reference sequence). The V and J ends lost 5 bases and 7 bases, in that order; junction bases with no gene match: 14. The length of the CDR3 is 16 residues. In DNA form, the CDR3 reads TGTGCCAGTAGTGGCGGTGGCGGGAGGGGGCCGGGGACCCAGTACTTC. It is translated as CASSGGGGRGPGTQYF.